This T cell receptor (beta chain) was captured in a study of blood T cells in healthy people across ages (dated by TCRdb to the mid-2010s). The study in broad terms: In model experiments, roughly one uniquely barcoded TCR beta cDNA molecule per two T cells was captured by template switching. To track age-related changes in TCR beta repertoire diversity, the study relied on deep sequencing normalized with unique cDNA molecular identifiers. The donors were divided into four age groups: young (average around 17 years), middle-aged (around 37), aged (approximately 64) and long-lived (approximately 74). To avoid experimental bias, donors of different ages were randomly spread across the sequencing lanes. The study analyzed two additional independent replicas of 1 million unique cDNA reads from the same blood draw for two donors, one aged 18 to 30 and one aged 80 or older. General study outcomes and caveats: There was a strong correlation between observed TCR beta diversity and the percentage of naive T cells measured by flow cytometry. Observed TCR beta diversity per million T cells fell roughly linearly with age, and a significant reduction was already apparent by age around 40. Because profiling used bulk unsorted PBMCs, naive and antigen-experienced compartments could not be compared conclusively. The CMV infection status of donors was not known, potentially confounding age-related changes in expanded clonotypes. Compared with the aged group, more naive CD4+ T cells, fewer expanded clones and increased TCR diversity were shown by the long-lived group, suggesting age selection. Estimates of total diversity from one million sequenced T cells were regarded as lower bounds and underestimates.

The 39 donors, aged about 6 to 95 years, were systemically healthy Caucasian individuals from Russia. Around 10 milliliters of peripheral blood were drawn from each donor into EDTA-treated Vacutainer tubes. Ficoll-Paque density-gradient centrifugation was used to isolate PBMCs, with at least 7 million per sample. Trizol reagent was used to extract total RNA from PBMCs, with at least 5.5 micrograms per sample. Naive CD45RAhigh/CD27high T cell percentages were measured by flow cytometry on a PBMC aliquot from every donor. The library came from 5' RACE. Sequencing was carried out with an Illumina HiSeq 2500. The second PCR ran for about 6 to 12 cycles and used a J-beta primer mix along with a sample-barcoded 5' primer. A template-switch 5' adaptor carrying 12 random nucleotides introduced a unique molecular identifier onto each TCR beta cDNA molecule. At least 3 million CDR3-containing paired-end reads were obtained from each sample. The Mint cDNA synthesis kit, primed by a TRBC-specific oligonucleotide, was used to synthesize first-strand cDNA from all RNA. Following uracil-DNA glycosylase treatment, all cDNA underwent a first 18-cycle PCR with the universal primers M1SS and BC2_uni_R. The original methods were these. Each sample was normalized by randomly selecting 1 million high-quality reads, each carrying a distinct molecular identifier. Instead of being binned into consensus sequences, reads with shared molecular identifiers were discarded. CDR3 identification, clonotype clustering and error correction used MiTCR with a Q25 quality threshold and the strictest error-elimination algorithm. A nonparametric unseen species model using Euler transformation provided a lower-bound estimate of total TCR beta diversity. In-frame beta chains were kept once TCRdb had trimmed the public reads at Q25 with fastp and called clones with MiXCR. Rows matching on CDR3 protein sequence are summarized as one entry with the most common DNA and genes. None of the V and J calls come from the authors' own analysis; TCRdb made them. The sample table contains roughly 1.6 million distinct CDR3 sequences; only one count was recorded for about 35% of them. The leading ten clones occupy 11% of the sample.

Sequences DFQATT (CDR1) and SNEGSKA (CDR2) are obtained from the germline V gene (reference sequence). V is trimmed back by 5 bases and J by 3 bases, and the junction contains 8 bases that no gene match accounts for. There are 15 amino acids in the CDR3, from cysteine to phenylalanine inclusive. The CDR3 DNA has 45 bases and is translated from base 1. The sample holds one count of this clonotype. The antigen it recognizes is unknown. The input lacks base qualities; no much larger clone sits a single base away. Single-read evidence is weak. The receptor chain draws on TRBV20-1 and TRBJ2-5; TRBD2 matches 11 bases in the middle. This clonotype was sampled from a woman aged 30 to 39 in good health. Sequencing input: blood. The bases read TGCAGTGCTCAACCTTATAGCGGGGGGGAAGAGACCCAGTACTTC. It codes for CSAQPYSGGEETQYF.